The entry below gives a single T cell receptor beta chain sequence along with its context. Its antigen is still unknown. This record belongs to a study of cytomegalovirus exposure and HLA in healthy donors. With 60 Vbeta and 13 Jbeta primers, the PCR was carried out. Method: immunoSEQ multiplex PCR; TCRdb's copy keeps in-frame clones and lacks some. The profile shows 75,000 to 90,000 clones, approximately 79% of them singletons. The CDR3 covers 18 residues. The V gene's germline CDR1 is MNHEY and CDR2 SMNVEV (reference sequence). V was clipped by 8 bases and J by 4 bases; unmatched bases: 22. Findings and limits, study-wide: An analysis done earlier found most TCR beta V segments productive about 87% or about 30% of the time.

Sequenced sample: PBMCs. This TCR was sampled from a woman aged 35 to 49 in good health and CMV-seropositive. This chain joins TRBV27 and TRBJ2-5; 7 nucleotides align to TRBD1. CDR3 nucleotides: TGTGCCAGCCCTACCGGACAGGCCCCCTCCCACAGTGGAGAGACCCAGTACTTC. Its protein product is CASPTGQAPSHSGETQYF.